A single T cell receptor (beta chain) is shown here with its context. Its antigen is not known. The data are from a study of T cell responses to AZD1222 COVID-19 vaccine. Study-level results: Regions left unmutated in variants are reportedly the target of nearly half of spike-specific TCRs. Donors, mostly white British, included more females; clonal diversity was possibly underestimated. All repertoire sampling was performed exclusively after the peak T cell response. Researchers report vaccine-associated CD4 TCRs spanning spike, with dominance at 160-218 and 743-854.

Produced via immunoSEQ multiplex PCR; TCRdb's table is partial and in-frame only. The sample lists about 130,000 clones, around 86% occurring once. This material consisted of peripheral blood, taken on day 0 of AZD1222 vaccination. This TCR derives from an adult in good health.

The CDR3 spells CASSTNSNQPQHF. CDR3 in DNA: TGTGCCAGCAGCACAAATAGCAATCAGCCCCAGCATTTT. The gene calls are TRBV12-3 or TRBV12-4 and TRBJ1-5, with D uncertain. Trimming stripped 6 bases from V and 0 bases from J, with 6 bases between. The CDR3 runs to 13 residues.